The TCR beta chain under discussion was sequenced for a study of blood T cell repertoires in COVID-19. On the study more broadly: T cells, B-cell-depleted T cells, or PBMCs provided the cDNA or gDNA that served as material.

Profiling relied on immunoSEQ multiplex PCR, and the TCRdb table lists in-frame clones only, not all of them. The table has 150,000 or so clones, 84% seen once. CDR3 length: 17 amino acids. Between the trimmed V and J ends, which lost 5 bases and 2 bases, there was a span of 18 bases. Germline loops: CDR1 SGHTA, CDR2 FQGNSA. The origin of this receptor is a man aged 35 to 55 who had recovered from COVID-19. The sequenced sample consisted of peripheral blood. The genes are TRBV7-2 and TRBJ2-2, with D perhaps TRBD2 (6 bases). CDR3 in amino acids: CASSPGGGRINTGELFF. The CDR3 nucleotides are TGTGCCAGCAGCCCAGGAGGAGGGCGGATTAACACCGGGGAGCTGTTTTTT.